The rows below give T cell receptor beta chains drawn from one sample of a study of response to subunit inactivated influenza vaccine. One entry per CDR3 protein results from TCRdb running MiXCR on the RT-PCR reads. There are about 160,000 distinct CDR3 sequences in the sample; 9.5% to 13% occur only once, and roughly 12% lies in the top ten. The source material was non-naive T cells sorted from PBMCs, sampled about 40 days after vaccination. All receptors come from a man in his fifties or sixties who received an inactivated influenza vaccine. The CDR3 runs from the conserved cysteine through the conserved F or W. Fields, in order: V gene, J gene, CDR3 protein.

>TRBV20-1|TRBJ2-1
CSAVRTSRNTQFF
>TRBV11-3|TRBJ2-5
CASSWRGGETQYF
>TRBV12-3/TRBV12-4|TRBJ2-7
CASSLTGPSSYEQYF
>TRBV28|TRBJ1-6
CASSSIRQGANSPLHF
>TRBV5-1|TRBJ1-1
CASSSRGGWTTEAFF
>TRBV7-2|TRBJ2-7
CASSFSGPSHEQYF
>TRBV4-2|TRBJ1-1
CASSQDRRFTEAFF
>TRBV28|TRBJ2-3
CASSPRTFTDTQYF
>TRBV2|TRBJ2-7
CASSGGGHLYEQYF
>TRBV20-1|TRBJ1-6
CSARDPSYNSPLHF
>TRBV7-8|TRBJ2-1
CASSLRGGTSYNEQFF
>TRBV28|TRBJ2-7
CASSSLAGGIYEQYF
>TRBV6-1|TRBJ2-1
CASTGLAGGQSNEQFF
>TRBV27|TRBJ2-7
CASRSGGTVNEQYF
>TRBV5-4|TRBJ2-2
CASSFRLALSTGELFF
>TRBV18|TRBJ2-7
CASSRDPYEQYF
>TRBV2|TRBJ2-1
CASSEEGAGANEQFF
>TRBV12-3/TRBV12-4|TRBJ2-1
CASSLHLGTEQFF
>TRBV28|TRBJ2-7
CASSFEKLGVREQYF
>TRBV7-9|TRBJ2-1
CASSHTSGAYNEQFF
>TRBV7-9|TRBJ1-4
CASSSSVVANEKLFF
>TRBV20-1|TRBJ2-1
CSALRGRAWEQFF
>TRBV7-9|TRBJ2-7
CASSQVYEQYF
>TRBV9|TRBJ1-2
CAIFTASNYVSYTF
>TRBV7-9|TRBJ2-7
CASSLVRRPPYEQYF
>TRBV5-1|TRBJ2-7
CASSLADRVYEQYF